This T cell receptor (beta chain) is drawn from a study of blood T cells in healthy people across ages. Individuals who donated were healthy Caucasians from Russia aged roughly 6 to 90. A second PCR of about 7 to 11 cycles used a sample-barcoded 5' primer and a J-beta primer mix. Via MiXCR, TCRdb re-called the 5' RACE reads, giving one row per CDR3 protein. The table shows 1,300,000 or so distinct CDR3 sequences, with 45% to 70% occurring only once. There are a few counts of this clonotype. This receptor was obtained from a man aged 18 to 29 in good health. The material sequenced was blood.

The CDR3: CASSPATSGSGYNEQFF. Here the CDR3 DNA reads TGTGCCAGCAGTCCGGCGACGAGCGGGAGTGGCTACAATGAGCAGTTCTTC. This chain uses TRBV12-3 or TRBV12-4 with TRBJ2-1; 8 bases map to TRBD2. The length of the CDR3 is 17 residues. V was clipped by 5 bases and J by 3 bases; unmatched bases: 12.